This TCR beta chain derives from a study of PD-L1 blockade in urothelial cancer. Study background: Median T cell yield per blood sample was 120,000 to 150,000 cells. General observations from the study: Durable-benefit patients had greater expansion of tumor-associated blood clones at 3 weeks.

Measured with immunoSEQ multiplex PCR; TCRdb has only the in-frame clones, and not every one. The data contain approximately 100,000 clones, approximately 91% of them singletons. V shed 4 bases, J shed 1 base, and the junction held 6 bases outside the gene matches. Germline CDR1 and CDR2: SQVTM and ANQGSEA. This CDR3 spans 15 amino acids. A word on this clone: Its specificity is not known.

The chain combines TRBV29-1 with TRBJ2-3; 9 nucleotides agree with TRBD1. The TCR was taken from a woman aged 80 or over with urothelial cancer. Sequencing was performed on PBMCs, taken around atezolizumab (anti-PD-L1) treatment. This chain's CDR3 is CSVGATGGGTDTQYF. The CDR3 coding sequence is TGCAGCGTTGGCGCGACAGGGGGAGGCACAGATACGCAGTATTTT.